These 30 T cell receptor beta chains were all obtained from the same sample, sequenced in a study of blood T cell repertoires in COVID-19. This table comes from immunoSEQ multiplex PCR, and its TCRdb copy is limited to in-frame clones, with some not included. The top ten clones hold 7.1% of a sample with a few hundred thousand clones, about 88% of them seen once. The sequenced sample was peripheral blood. These receptors were taken from a woman aged 60-75 years with COVID-19, enrolled during active disease.

The CDR3 region has the DNA TGTGCCAGCAGCTTCTTAGCGGCCAGCACAGATACGCAGTATTTT. Protein sequence: CASSFLAASTDTQYF. This sequence joins TRBV7-3 and TRBJ2-3; D possibly corresponds to TRBD2 (6 bases). The CDR3 has 15 residues. Trimming took 3 bases from V and 0 from J, leaving 10 bases between them. Germline CDR1 and CDR2: SGHTA and FQGTGA.

This clone was seen only a few times. The chain couples TRBV7-2 to TRBJ1-6; no clear D. CDR3 size: 15 residues. CDR1 is SGHTA, CDR2 FQGNSA, per germline. Trimming removed 2 bases at V and 7 bases at J, with 12 bases between. Here the CDR3 DNA reads TGTGCCAGCAGCTTAACAGAGTGGGCAAATTCACCCCTCCACTTT. Protein: CASSLTEWANSPLHF.

This chain joins TRBV6-5 and TRBJ2-2; perhaps TRBD2 as D (6 bases). V dropped 5 bases and J dropped 6 bases, with 16 bases sitting between them. The germline V gene has CDR1 MNHEY and CDR2 SVGAGI. This CDR3 is 15 amino acids long. The CDR3 DNA sequence: TGTGCCAGCAGTAGTCCTAGCGAGAGGGCCGGGGAGCTGTTTTTT. This translates into CASSSPSERAGELFF.

The V and J genes are TRBV27 and TRBJ1-1; 10 bases are a match to TRBD1. The CDR3 has 14 residues. Per the germline V gene, CDR1 is MNHEY and CDR2 is SMNVEV (reference sequence). Unmatched junction bases numbered 7, after V lost 7 bases and J lost 5 bases. The CDR3 here is CASTPTGGWTEAFF. The CDR3 DNA follows: TGTGCCAGCACCCCGACAGGGGGCTGGACTGAAGCTTTCTTT.

This rearrangement joins TRBV7-6 to TRBJ2-1; perhaps TRBD1 as D (5 bases). The CDR3 length is 13 residues. V lost 0 bases to trimming and J lost 10 bases, with 10 bases between them. The germline gives CDR1 SGHVS, CDR2 FNYEAQ. CDR3 nucleotide sequence: TGTGCCAGCAGCTTAGCAGGGGCTTGGGAGCAGTTCTTC. It yields the protein CASSLAGAWEQFF.

This chain joins TRBV30 and TRBJ1-2; D is unresolved. CDR1 GTSNPN and CDR2 SVGIG come from the germline V gene (reference sequence). The CDR3 sequence is 13 residues long. V lost 0 bases and J lost 5, with 10 bases in between. Here the CDR3 reads CAWSVRRKYGYTF. DNA for the CDR3: TGTGCCTGGAGTGTACGGCGGAAATATGGCTACACCTTC.

This chain uses TRBV9 with TRBJ2-2; tentative D call: TRBD1 (6 bases). CDR3 length: 16 amino acids. Germline V gene sequence: CDR1 SGDLS, CDR2 YYNGEE. Trimming pared 3 bases from V and 0 bases from J, leaving 12 bases between. For the CDR3, the DNA is TGTGCCAGCAGCGCCCAACAGGGTGCGAACACCGGGGAGCTGTTTTTT. It is translated as CASSAQQGANTGELFF.

This rearrangement joins TRBV12-3 or TRBV12-4 to TRBJ1-6; D unclear. The CDR3 covers 13 residues. V lost 3 bases, J lost 9 bases, and 9 bases lay in between. In DNA form, the CDR3 reads TGTGCCAGCAGTTTTGAGGTTGGTTCACCCCTCCACTTT. This gives the protein CASSFEVGSPLHF.

This chain uses TRBV7-2 with TRBJ1-1; 7 positions match TRBD1. Germline CDR1 and CDR2: SGHTA and FQGNSA. The CDR3 spans 13 residues. Trimming took 6 bases from V and 12 from J; bases not matched to a gene: 13. The CDR3 bases are TGTGCCAGCAGTCCCTTCAACAGGGGAAGGCCTTTCTTT. Translated: CASSPFNRGRPFF.

This clone was found a few times. The CDR3 coding sequence is TGTGCCAGCAGCTTAGGAGCGGGGGCTGGAGATACGCAGTATTTT. Its translation: CASSLGAGAGDTQYF. The J gene is TRBJ2-3, the V gene TRBV7-2; TRBD2 aligns across 8 bases. CDR1 is SGHTA, CDR2 FQGNSA, per germline. The CDR3 is 15 residues long. With V trimmed by 1 base and J by 5 bases, 5 bases remained unmatched.

This chain links TRBV7-8 with TRBJ1-2, with D unclear. The germline V gene encodes CDR1 SGHVS and CDR2 FQNEAQ. V dropped 7 bases and J dropped 4 bases, with 10 bases sitting between them. CDR3 length: 12 amino acids. DNA for the CDR3: TGTGCCAGCACCGCAGGTTCCTATGGCTACACCTTC. It yields the protein CASTAGSYGYTF.

This rearrangement joins TRBV5-4 to TRBJ2-1, with a weak D call TRBD1 (6 bases). Trimming removed 2 bases at V and 3 bases at J, with 18 bases between. The V gene's germline CDR1 is SGHNT and CDR2 YYREEE (reference sequence). The CDR3 contains 17 residues. The CDR3 DNA sequence: TGTGCCAGCAGCTTTGGACTCGAGGACAGATACTACAATGAGCAGTTCTTC. Protein product: CASSFGLEDRYYNEQFF.

This chain links TRBV4-1 with TRBJ1-1; 8 positions agree with TRBD1. The V segment lost 1 base and the J segment 3 bases; nucleotides outside the gene matches: 7. Germline V lookup: CDR1 MGHRA, CDR2 YSYEKL. The CDR3 has 16 residues. The DNA of the CDR3 is TGCGCCAGCAGCCAAGCTAGGACAGGGCAGGACACTGAAGCTTTCTTT. The encoded protein is CASSQARTGQDTEAFF.

Written as DNA, the CDR3 is TGTGCCAGCAGCTGGGGACTCGACGCGGAGACCCAGTACTTC. As protein: CASSWGLDAETQYF. The V call is TRBV7-9, the J call TRBJ2-5; maybe TRBD2 (6 bases). The CDR3 is made up of 14 amino acids. Germline assignment: CDR1 SEHNR and CDR2 FQNEAQ (reference sequence). Trimming removed 4 bases at V and 5 bases at J, with 14 bases between.

The chain employs TRBV5-1 and TRBJ2-5, with D perhaps matching TRBD2 (5 bases). The CDR3 length is 15 residues. Per the germline V gene, CDR1 is SGHRS and CDR2 is YFSETQ. The V gene lost 0 bases and the J gene lost 5 bases, with 14 bases spanning the gap. CDR3 DNA sequence: TGCGCCAGCAGCTTGGTGGGCGGGCTTGGGGAGACCCAGTACTTC. Translating gives CASSLVGGLGETQYF.

The gene calls are TRBV7-8 and TRBJ2-1; D is possibly TRBD2 (5 bases). Germline CDR1 reads SGHVS; CDR2 reads FQNEAQ. The V and J ends lost 3 bases and 9 bases respectively, with 12 bases between them. The CDR3 has 13 amino acids. CDR3 residues: CASSFGSAAEQFF. DNA for the CDR3: TGTGCCAGCAGCTTTGGGTCAGCGGCTGAGCAGTTCTTC. The complete variable domain, with remaining parts taken from reference TRBV7-8 and TRBJ2-1, reads GAGVSQSPRYKVAKRGQDVALRCDPISGHVSLFWYQQALGQGPEFLTYFQNEAQLDKSGLPSDRFFAERPEGSVSTLKIQRTQQEDSAVYLCASSFGSAAEQFFGPGTRLTVL.

This chain uses TRBV14 with TRBJ1-2, with D possibly being TRBD1 (5 bases). The CDR3 is 15 amino acids. CDR1 and CDR2 (germline): SGHDN, FVKESK. V was clipped by 5 bases and J by 5 bases, with 18 bases between them. The CDR3 loop reads CASSYSGSGKYGYTF. The CDR3 coding sequence is TGTGCCAGCAGCTACTCCGGGTCAGGGAAATATGGCTACACCTTC.

The chain recombines TRBV11-3 with TRBJ1-2; D is uncertain. There are 13 residues in the CDR3. Trimming stripped 4 bases from V and 4 bases from J, with 10 bases between. Germline assignment: CDR1 SGHNT and CDR2 YENEEA. The CDR3 region is CASSSPTGYGYTF. CDR3 in DNA: TGTGCCAGCAGCTCACCTACTGGCTATGGCTACACCTTC. Supplemented by reference TRBV11-3 and TRBJ1-2, the full variable domain reads EAGVVQSPRYKIIEKKQPVAFWCNPISGHNTLYWYLQNLGQGPELLIRYENEEAVDDSQLPKDRFSAERLKGVDSTLKIQPAELGDSAVYLCASSSPTGYGYTFGSGTRLTVV.

V and J are TRBV27 and TRBJ1-5, with D tentatively TRBD1 (5 bases). The CDR3 is 14 amino acids. CDR1 MNHEY and CDR2 SMNVEV come from the germline V gene (reference sequence). The germline V and J ends were trimmed by 4 bases and 4 bases, with 11 bases remaining between them. Written as DNA, the CDR3 is TGTGCCAGCAGTTCCCGGGACTCAAATCAGCCCCAGCATTTT. The encoded protein is CASSSRDSNQPQHF.

This clone was counted a single time. This chain connects TRBV30 to TRBJ1-1; 8 bases are shared with TRBD1. Germline assignment: CDR1 GTSNPN and CDR2 SVGIG (reference sequence). J lost 0 bases, V lost 5 bases, and 14 bases had no gene match. This CDR3 is built from 17 residues. The CDR3 bases are TGTGCCTGGTCAGGAAGGACAGGGAAGATCATGAACACTGAAGCTTTCTTT. Its protein is CAWSGRTGKIMNTEAFF. The whole variable domain, remainder taken from reference TRBV30 and TRBJ1-1, is SQTIHQWPATLVQPVGSPLSLECTVEGTSNPNLYWYRQAAGRGLQLLFYSVGIGQISSEVPQNLSASRPQDRQFILSSKKLLLSDSGFYLCAWSGRTGKIMNTEAFFGQGTRLTVV.

This clone was observed at least ten times. V and J are TRBV2 and TRBJ2-2, with D possibly being TRBD2 (7 bases). The ends were cut back, 7 bases at V and 4 bases at J, with 16 bases in the middle. CDR1 is SNHLY, CDR2 FYNNEI, per germline. The CDR3 runs to 15 residues. The CDR3 sequence is CASKLRGASTGELFF. CDR3 sequence (DNA): TGTGCCAGCAAACTACGGGGGGCTTCCACCGGGGAGCTGTTTTTT.

This chain joins TRBV6-6 and TRBJ1-3, with D tentatively TRBD1 (5 bases). CDR1 MNHNY and CDR2 SVGAGI come from the germline V gene (reference sequence). The V end was cut by 7 bases, the J end by 4 bases, with 11 bases between. The CDR3 runs 13 residues. The CDR3 reads CASTGGYGNTIYF. CDR3 bases: TGTGCCAGCACGGGGGGGTACGGAAACACCATATATTTT.

Only one count was recorded for this clone. V usage is TRBV7-9 and J usage is TRBJ1-4; no clear D gene. The CDR3 is 15 amino acids. Trimming removed 6 bases from V and 8 bases from J, with 19 bases in between. Looked up from germline, CDR1 is SEHNR and CDR2 is FQNEAQ (reference sequence). The CDR3 region is CASSRSGSRGEKLFF. Written as DNA, the CDR3 is TGTGCCAGCAGTCGCTCCGGGTCCCGGGGAGAAAAACTGTTTTTT.

This clone occurred once. This sequence joins TRBV7-9 and TRBJ2-5; 12 nucleotides align to TRBD1. Germline values: CDR1 SEHNR, CDR2 FQNEAQ (reference sequence). This CDR3 is built from 15 residues. V lost 1 base, J lost 6 bases, and 3 bases stayed unmatched. The CDR3 coding sequence is TGTGCCAGCAGCTTAGGGGGACAGGGGGCGAAGACCCAGTACTTC. Translating it yields CASSLGGQGAKTQYF.

The rearrangement uses TRBV5-1 and TRBJ1-1; D possibly corresponds to TRBD1 (6 bases). CDR1 SGHRS and CDR2 YFSETQ come from the germline V gene. This CDR3 has 14 residues. V was shortened by 7 bases and J by 3 bases, with 16 bases between the two germline ends. CDR3 nucleotide sequence: TGCGCCAGCGGCCCACCAGGGGCGTACACTGAAGCTTTCTTT. Translated: CASGPPGAYTEAFF. Using reference TRBV5-1 and TRBJ1-1 for the parts outside the CDR3, the full variable domain is KAGVTQTPRYLIKTRGQQVTLSCSPISGHRSVSWYQQTPGQGLQFLFEYFSETQRNKGNFPGRFSGRQFSNSRSEMNVSTLELGDSALYLCASGPPGAYTEAFFGQGTRLTVV.

The CDR3 DNA reads TGTGCCATCAGTAAAACGCCATTGACAGGGGACCCCCGCGACGAGCAGTACTTC. Protein: CAISKTPLTGDPRDEQYF. The J gene is TRBJ2-7, the V gene TRBV10-3; TRBD1 matches 8 bases. Trimming removed 5 bases from V and 5 bases from J; junction bases left unmatched: 20. Germline CDR1 and CDR2: ENHRY and SYGVKD. The CDR3 sequence is 18 residues long.

The chain carries TRBV7-8 and TRBJ1-1; tentatively, D is TRBD1 (6 bases). Germline CDR1 reads SGHVS; CDR2 reads FQNEAQ. The CDR3 is 15 amino acids. V dropped 8 bases and J dropped 3 bases, with 19 bases sitting between them. The CDR3 nucleotides are TGTGCCAGCGGACCTCTAAGACAGGACTACACTGAAGCTTTCTTT. Translated: CASGPLRQDYTEAFF.

J is TRBJ1-3 and V is TRBV3-1 (or the pseudogene TRBV3-2), with no clear D. Trimming pared 4 bases from V and 0 bases from J, leaving 7 bases between. This CDR3 spans 14 amino acids. Germline V lookup: CDR1 LGHDT, CDR2 YNNKEL (reference sequence). The CDR3 DNA follows: TGTGCCAGCAGCCGACGGGACTCTGGAAACACCATATATTTT. Amino acid sequence: CASSRRDSGNTIYF.

This clone was counted between two and nine times. The gene calls are TRBV19 and TRBJ1-5, with TRBD1 identical over 8 bases. The CDR3 sequence is 14 residues long. V lost 3 bases, J lost 6 bases, and 4 bases stayed unmatched. Germline CDR1 LNHDA, CDR2 SQIVND (reference sequence). The CDR3 region has the DNA TGTGCCAGTAGTATCCAGGGGGCTTCTCAGCCCCAGCATTTT. This translates into CASSIQGASQPQHF.

This chain uses TRBV19 with TRBJ2-7; maybe TRBD2 (5 bases). Germline V gene sequence: CDR1 LNHDA, CDR2 SQIVND (reference sequence). The CDR3 sequence is 14 residues long. Between the trimmed V and J ends, which lost 3 bases and 7 bases, there was a span of 16 bases. CDR3 loop: CASSMVDGGLEQYF. In DNA form, the CDR3 reads TGTGCCAGTAGTATGGTGGACGGAGGTCTTGAGCAGTACTTC.